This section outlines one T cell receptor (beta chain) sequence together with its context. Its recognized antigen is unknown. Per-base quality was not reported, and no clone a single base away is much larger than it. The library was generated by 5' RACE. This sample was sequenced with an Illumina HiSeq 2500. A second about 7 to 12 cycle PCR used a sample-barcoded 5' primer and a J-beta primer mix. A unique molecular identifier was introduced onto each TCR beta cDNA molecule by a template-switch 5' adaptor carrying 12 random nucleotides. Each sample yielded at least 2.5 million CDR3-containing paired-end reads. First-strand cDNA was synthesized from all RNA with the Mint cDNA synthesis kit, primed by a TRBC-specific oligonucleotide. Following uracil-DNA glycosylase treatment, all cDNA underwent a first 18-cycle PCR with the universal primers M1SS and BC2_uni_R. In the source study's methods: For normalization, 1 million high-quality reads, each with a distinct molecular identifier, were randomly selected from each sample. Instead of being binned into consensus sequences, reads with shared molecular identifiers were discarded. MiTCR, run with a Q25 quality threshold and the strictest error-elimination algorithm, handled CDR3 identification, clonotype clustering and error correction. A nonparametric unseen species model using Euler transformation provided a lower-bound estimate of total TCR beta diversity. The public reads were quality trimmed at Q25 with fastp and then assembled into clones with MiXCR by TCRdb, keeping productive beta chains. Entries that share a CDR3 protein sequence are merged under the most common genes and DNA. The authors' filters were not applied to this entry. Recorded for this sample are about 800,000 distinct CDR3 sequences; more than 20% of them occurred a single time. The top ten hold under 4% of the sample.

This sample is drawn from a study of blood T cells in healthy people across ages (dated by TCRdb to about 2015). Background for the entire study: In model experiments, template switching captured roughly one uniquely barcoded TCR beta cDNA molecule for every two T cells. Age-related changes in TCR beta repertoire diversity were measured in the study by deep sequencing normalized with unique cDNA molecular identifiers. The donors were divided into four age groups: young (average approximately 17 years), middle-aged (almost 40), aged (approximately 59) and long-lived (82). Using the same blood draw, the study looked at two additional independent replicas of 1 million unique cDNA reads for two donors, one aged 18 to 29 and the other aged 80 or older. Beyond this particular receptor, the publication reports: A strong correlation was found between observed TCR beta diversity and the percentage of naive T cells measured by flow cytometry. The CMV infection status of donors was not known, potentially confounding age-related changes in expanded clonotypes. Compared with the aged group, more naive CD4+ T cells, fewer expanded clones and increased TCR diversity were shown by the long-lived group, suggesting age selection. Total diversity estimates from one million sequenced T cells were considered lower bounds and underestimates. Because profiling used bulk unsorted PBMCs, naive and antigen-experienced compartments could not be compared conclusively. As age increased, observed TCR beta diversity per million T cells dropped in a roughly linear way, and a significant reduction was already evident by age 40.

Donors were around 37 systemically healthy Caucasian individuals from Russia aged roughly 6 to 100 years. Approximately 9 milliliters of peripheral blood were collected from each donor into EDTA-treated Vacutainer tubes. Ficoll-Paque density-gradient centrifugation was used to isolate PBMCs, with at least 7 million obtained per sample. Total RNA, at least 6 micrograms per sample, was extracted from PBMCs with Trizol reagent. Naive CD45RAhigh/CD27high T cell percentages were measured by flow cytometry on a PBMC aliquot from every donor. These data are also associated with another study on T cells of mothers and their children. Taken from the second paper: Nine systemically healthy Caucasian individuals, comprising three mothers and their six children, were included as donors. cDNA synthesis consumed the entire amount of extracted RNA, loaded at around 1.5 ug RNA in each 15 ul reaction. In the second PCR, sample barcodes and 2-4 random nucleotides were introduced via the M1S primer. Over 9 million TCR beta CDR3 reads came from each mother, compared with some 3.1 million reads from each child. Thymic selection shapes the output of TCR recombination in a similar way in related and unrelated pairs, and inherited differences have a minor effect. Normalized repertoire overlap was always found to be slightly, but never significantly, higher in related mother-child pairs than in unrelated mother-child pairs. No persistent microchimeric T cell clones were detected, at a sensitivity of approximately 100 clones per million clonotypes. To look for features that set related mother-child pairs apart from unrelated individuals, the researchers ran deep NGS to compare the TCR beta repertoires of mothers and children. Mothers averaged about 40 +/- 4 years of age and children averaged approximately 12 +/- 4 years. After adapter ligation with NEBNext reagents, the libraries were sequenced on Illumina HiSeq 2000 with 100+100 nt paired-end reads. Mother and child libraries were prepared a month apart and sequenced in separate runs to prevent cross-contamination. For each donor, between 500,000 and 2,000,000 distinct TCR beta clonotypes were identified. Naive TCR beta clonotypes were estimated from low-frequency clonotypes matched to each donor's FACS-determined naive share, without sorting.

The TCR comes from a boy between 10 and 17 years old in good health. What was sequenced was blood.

CDR3 sequence: CSARTGTLAHEQYF. The DNA is as follows: TGCAGTGCTAGAACCGGGACTTTGGCCCACGAGCAGTACTTC. The rearrangement combines TRBV20-1 with TRBJ2-5; a tentative D call is TRBD2 (6 bases match). The J call may not be correct, given that the DNA end is closer to TRBJ2-7. The germline V gene (reference sequence) supplies CDR1 DFQATT and CDR2 SNEGSKA. From cysteine to phenylalanine, the CDR3 is 14 amino acids long. Solely the CDR3 DNA is kept, with 42 bases framed from the first base.